This is a list of T cell receptor beta chains from one sample in a study of blood T cell repertoires in COVID-19. Profiling relied on immunoSEQ multiplex PCR, and the TCRdb table lists in-frame clones only, not all of them. The sample lists around 130,000 clones; approximately 83% were seen once. Sequencing input: peripheral blood. These receptors came from a woman between 50 and 59 years old who had recovered from COVID-19. Both conserved end residues are part of each CDR3. A D gene is named only where the DNA matches it firmly. Some rows have no size entry. The others give once, few or many, or a class for an expanded clone.

TRBV2	-	TRBJ1-5	-	TGTGCCAGCAGTTCAACTGGGCCTAGGGGAAATCAGCCCCAGCATTTT	CASSSTGPRGNQPQHF
TRBV6-6	TRBD2	TRBJ2-7	-	TGTGCCAGCAGCCGGGGGGAAGAAGGCTACGAGCAGTACTTC	CASSRGEEGYEQYF
TRBV7-2	-	TRBJ1-5	-	TGTGCCAGCAGCTTTACAGGTCCTAGCGGGCAGCCCCAGCATTTT	CASSFTGPSGQPQHF
TRBV4-1	TRBD2	TRBJ2-7	-	TGCGCCAGCAGCCAGAGGACTGTAGCGGGGGCATCCTACGAGCAGTACTTC	CASSQRTVAGASYEQYF
TRBV4-3	-	TRBJ2-3	once	TGCGCCAGCAGCCAAGCGGATACGCAGTATTTT	CASSQADTQYF
TRBV27	-	TRBJ2-3	-	TGTGCCAGCAGTTTTGAATTTGGGGGCCGTTTTCTCACAGGGACGCAGTATTTT	CASSFEFGGRFLTGTQYF
TRBV24-1	TRBD2	TRBJ2-1	-	TGTGCCACCAGTGAGTGGACTAGCGGGAGGCTGTATCGGGGAATCAATGAGCAGTTCTTC	CATSEWTSGRLYRGINEQFF
TRBV5-1	-	TRBJ2-7	-	TGCGCCAGCAGCTTAGGGGCCTACGAGCAGTACTTC	CASSLGAYEQYF
TRBV11-2	TRBD1	TRBJ1-2	-	TGTGCCAGCAGCTTAGACTTGACAGGGGGCGTTCAGGATGGCTACACCTTC	CASSLDLTGGVQDGYTF
TRBV29-1	-	TRBJ2-5	once	TGCAGCGTATCGGAGACCCAGTACTTC	CSVSETQYF
TRBV5-5	TRBD1	TRBJ2-3	-	TGTGCCAGCAGCTCTTTCCGGGACAGGGGGAGGGCCACAGATACGCAGTATTTT	CASSSFRDRGRATDTQYF
TRBV14	TRBD1	TRBJ2-3	-	TGTGCCAGCAGCCAAGTACAGGGGTACACAGATACGCAGTATTTT	CASSQVQGYTDTQYF
TRBV11-3	-	TRBJ2-3	few	TGTGCCAGCAGCCTTACGATGGGGGGTGGGGATGGGGATACGCAGTATTTT	CASSLTMGGGDGDTQYF
TRBV6-2/TRBV6-3	TRBD1	TRBJ2-3	-	TGTGCCAGCAGCCCTCCGGACAGGGGGAAGGATACGCAGTATTTT	CASSPPDRGKDTQYF
TRBV13	TRBD2	TRBJ2-1	-	TGTGCCAGCAGCACCGGACTAGCGGGGGGGACCGAGCAGTTCTTC	CASSTGLAGGTEQFF
TRBV11-2	-	TRBJ2-6	-	TGTGCCAGCAGCGCCATCGGTGGGGCCAACGTCCTGACTTTC	CASSAIGGANVLTF
TRBV2	-	TRBJ2-7	-	TGTGCCAGCAGTGGTGGACAGCCCGGGGCCTACGAGCAGTACTTC	CASSGGQPGAYEQYF
TRBV19	-	TRBJ2-1	-	TGTGCCAGTAGTATAGGGCCGGTCGGACTTTACAATGAGCAGTTCTTC	CASSIGPVGLYNEQFF
TRBV5-1	-	TRBJ1-1	-	TGCGCCAGCAGCTTGGCCGGTTACACTGAAGCTTTCTTT	CASSLAGYTEAFF
TRBV14	TRBD2	TRBJ2-7	-	TGTGCCAGCAGCCAAGACCGCGGGAGGGTTCTTGAAGAGCAGTACTTC	CASSQDRGRVLEEQYF
TRBV18	TRBD2	TRBJ2-3	-	TGTGCCAGCTCACCACAAATAGCGGGGGGGAGCACAGATACGCAGTATTTT	CASSPQIAGGSTDTQYF
TRBV11-3	-	TRBJ1-2	-	TGTGCCAGCAGCCTCTCCCCAGGGGTAGTTGGCTACACCTTC	CASSLSPGVVGYTF
TRBV29-1	-	TRBJ1-4	-	TGCAGCGTGTCACAGGGAGTGAGTGAAAAACTGTTTTTT	CSVSQGVSEKLFF
TRBV5-8	-	TRBJ2-5	-	TGTGCCAGCAGTTCCGGGCCCCCGGGAAAGACCCAGTACTTC	CASSSGPPGKTQYF
TRBV4-3	TRBD1	TRBJ1-1	-	TGCGCCAGCAGCCCTTACAGCGACAGGGTCACTGAAGCTTTCTTT	CASSPYSDRVTEAFF
TRBV7-3	TRBD2	TRBJ2-3	-	TGTGCCAGCAGCTCGCTTGGGGGGGAAAGCACAGATACGCAGTATTTT	CASSSLGGESTDTQYF
TRBV10-3	-	TRBJ2-1	-	TGTGCCATCAGTGATATTGACAATGAGCAGTTCTTC	CAISDIDNEQFF
TRBV6-5	-	TRBJ1-2	-	TGTGCCAGCAGCCAACAGGGATATGGCTACACCTTC	CASSQQGYGYTF
TRBV3-1/TRBV3-2	-	TRBJ1-2	-	TGTGCCAGCAGCCAAGAGGGTAGGGCGGGTGGCTACACCTTC	CASSQEGRAGGYTF
TRBV7-8	-	TRBJ1-5	-	TGTGCCAGCAGCTTGACAGTAAATAGCAATCAGCCCCAGCATTTT	CASSLTVNSNQPQHF
TRBV15	TRBD1	TRBJ2-7	-	TGTGCCACCAGCTCTTGGGGAAGGACAGGGAATTCCTACGAGCAGTACTTC	CATSSWGRTGNSYEQYF
TRBV6-5	TRBD2	TRBJ2-7	-	TGTGCCAGCACCTCTACAGCTAGCGGGAGACGCGAGCAGTACTTC	CASTSTASGRREQYF
TRBV5-3	TRBD2	TRBJ2-7	-	TGTGCCAGAAGCTTAGTTCCCAGCGGGGGCTCCTACGAGCAGTACTTC	CARSLVPSGGSYEQYF
TRBV5-6	TRBD2	TRBJ2-1	once	TGTGCCAGCAGCACCCGCGGGGGGGTTTACAATGAGCAGTTCTTC	CASSTRGGVYNEQFF
TRBV21-1	-	TRBJ1-1	-	TGTGCCAGCAGCAAAGTCCCGATACAGAACACTGAAGCTTTCTTT	CASSKVPIQNTEAFF
TRBV7-3	-	TRBJ2-1	-	TGTGCCAGCAGCAACGGGAGAAACTCCTACAATGAGCAGTTCTTC	CASSNGRNSYNEQFF
TRBV11-2	-	TRBJ2-2	few	TGTGCCAGCAGCGCGTCCACGCTGGCGGGCGGGGAGCTGTTTTTT	CASSASTLAGGELFF
TRBV7-9	-	TRBJ1-4	-	TGTGCCAGCAGCTCCCGCAGGGTGACAACTAATGAAAAACTGTTTTTT	CASSSRRVTTNEKLFF
TRBV5-1	-	TRBJ2-5	-	TGCGCCAGCACCCCGGGGAGTACCCAAGAGACCCAGTACTTC	CASTPGSTQETQYF
TRBV27	TRBD2	TRBJ2-3	-	TGTGCCAGCAGTTTTCGGCCTAGCGGGAGAGTAGATACGCAGTATTTT	CASSFRPSGRVDTQYF
TRBV10-3	-	TRBJ1-2	-	TGTGCCATCAGTGAAAACAGGGATGGCTACACCTTC	CAISENRDGYTF
TRBV11-2	TRBD1	TRBJ1-1	-	TGTGCCAGCAGCTTAGATGGGACAGGGCGGACTGAAGCTTTCTTT	CASSLDGTGRTEAFF
TRBV7-6	-	TRBJ2-1	-	TGTGCCAGCAGCTCTTTAAGGGGCAGGGGCGATGAGCAGTTCTTC	CASSSLRGRGDEQFF
TRBV6-5	TRBD1	TRBJ1-6	-	TGTGCCAGCAGTTACTCGAGGGACAGGGCCAACTCACCCCTCCACTTT	CASSYSRDRANSPLHF